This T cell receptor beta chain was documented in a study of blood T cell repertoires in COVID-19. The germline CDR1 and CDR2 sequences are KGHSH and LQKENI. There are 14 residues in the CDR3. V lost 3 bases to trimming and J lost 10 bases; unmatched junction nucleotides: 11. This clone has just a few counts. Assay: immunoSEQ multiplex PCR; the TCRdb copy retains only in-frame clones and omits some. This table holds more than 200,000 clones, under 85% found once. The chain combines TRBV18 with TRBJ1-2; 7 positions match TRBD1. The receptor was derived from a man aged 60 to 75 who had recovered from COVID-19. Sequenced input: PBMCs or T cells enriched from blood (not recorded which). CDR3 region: CASSPATGDDDYTF. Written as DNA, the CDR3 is TGTGCCAGCTCACCCGCAACAGGGGATGATGACTACACCTTC.